Listed here are 9 T cell receptor beta chains from one sample, sequenced in a study of molecular identifiers for immune sequencing clone quantification. MiXCR was run by TCRdb on the PCR reads, yielding one entry per CDR3 protein. The sample includes about half a million distinct CDR3 sequences, around 25% of them seen just once. The sample was naive CD8+ T cells from blood, with Jurkat cell RNA spiked in. Documented subset: FACS-sorted CD8+CD4-CCR7+CD45RA+ naive T cells. The receptors shown here come from a human donor in good health. Some libraries in this study had Jurkat cell RNA spiked in.

Notes on this clonotype: The junction shows a germline mismatch at one end, possibly a read error. The chain recombines TRBV7-9 with TRBJ2-7, with D tentatively TRBD1 or TRBD2 (5 bases each). The CDR3 contains 13 residues. Germline lookup yields CDR1 SEHNR and CDR2 FQNEAQ (reference sequence). This CDR3 reads CASSPWGSYGQYF. CDR3 DNA sequence: TGTGCCAGCAGCCCCTGGGGGTCCTACGGGCAGTACTTC.

This clonotype was counted ten times or more. V and J are TRBV6-2 or TRBV6-3 and TRBJ1-5, with D hard to call. The CDR3 covers 15 residues. Trimming removed 5 bases from V and 2 bases from J, with 13 bases in between. Per the germline V gene, CDR1 is MNHEY and CDR2 is SVGEGT. The CDR3 nucleotides are TGTGCCAGCAGTATAGGAGACTTCGGCAATCAGCCCCAGCATTTT. It yields the protein CASSIGDFGNQPQHF.

This clonotype was seen at least ten times. This chain joins TRBV5-1 and TRBJ2-5; D ambiguous. V was trimmed by 0 bases and J by 2 bases, leaving 5 bases between them. The germline gives CDR1 SGHRS, CDR2 YFSETQ. The CDR3 contains 13 residues. The CDR3 DNA sequence: TGCGCCAGCAGCTTGGGGAGTCAAGAGACCCAGTACTTC. Its protein is CASSLGSQETQYF.

The rearrangement joins TRBV4-3 to TRBJ1-4; a possible D gene is TRBD1 (6 bases). V shed 4 bases and J shed 8 bases, with 20 bases lying between them. The CDR3 sequence is 16 residues long. The V gene's germline CDR1 is LGHNA and CDR2 YSLEER. The CDR3: CASSRGAGVKAEKLFF. The CDR3 coding sequence is TGCGCCAGCAGCCGGGGGGCAGGGGTTAAGGCGGAAAAACTGTTTTTT.

The chain is built from TRBV5-5 and TRBJ2-2; 7 nucleotides align to TRBD1. Germline V gives CDR1 SGHKS, CDR2 YYEKEE (reference sequence). With V trimmed by 4 bases and J by 1 base, 10 bases remained unmatched. The CDR3 contains 17 residues. In DNA form, the CDR3 reads TGTGCCAGCAGCCCTTTCTTCGGGACAGAGAACACCGGGGAGCTGTTTTTT. Encoded protein: CASSPFFGTENTGELFF.

The V gene is TRBV10-3, the J gene TRBJ1-1; maybe TRBD1 (5 bases). Per the germline V gene, CDR1 is ENHRY and CDR2 is SYGVKD. The CDR3 covers 13 residues. V was cut by 2 bases and J by 5 bases, with 9 bases left in between. CDR3 DNA sequence: TGTGCCATCAGTGAGCAGGGTGGGACTGAAGCTTTCTTT. It specifies CAISEQGGTEAFF.

This chain joins TRBV5-1 and TRBJ2-3; D remains ambiguous. Germline-derived CDR1 and CDR2 are SGHRS and YFSETQ. The CDR3 consists of 20 residues. The ends were cut back, 0 bases at V and 0 bases at J, with 23 bases in the middle. This chain's CDR3 is CASSLVTSRFKPSSTDTQYF. The DNA for the CDR3 is TGCGCCAGCAGCTTGGTGACTTCCCGCTTCAAACCCTCTAGCACAGATACGCAGTATTTT.

This clonotype was picked up many times. The CDR3: CASSLGHGRSESEAFF. CDR3 bases: TGTGCCAGCAGCTTAGGACACGGGCGGTCTGAATCTGAAGCTTTCTTT. The chain joins TRBV7-6 to TRBJ1-1; D gene uncertain. CDR3 length equals 16 residues. The germline CDR1 and CDR2 sequences are SGHVS and FNYEAQ. The V gene lost 1 base and the J gene lost 6 bases, with 18 bases spanning the gap.

This clonotype has a count of ten or more. The V call is TRBV7-2, the J call TRBJ2-3; perhaps TRBD1 as D (5 bases). Trimming shortened V by 5 bases and J by 4 bases, and 10 bases separated the two germline ends. The CDR3 consists of 13 residues. Germline values: CDR1 SGHTA, CDR2 FQGNSA. The CDR3 sequence: CASSTTVPDTQYF. In nucleotides, the CDR3 is TGTGCCAGCAGCACGACAGTCCCAGATACGCAGTATTTT. The full variable domain, with the rest looked up from reference TRBV7-2 and TRBJ2-3, is GAGVSQSPSNKVTEKGKDVELRCDPISGHTALYWYRQSLGQGLEFLIYFQGNSAPDKSGLPSDRFSAERTGGSVSTLTIQRTQQEDSAVYLCASSTTVPDTQYFGPGTRLTVL.